This TCR beta chain was found in a study of blood T cell repertoires in COVID-19. Overall study: Researchers got acute and convalescent COVID-19 samples from the United States, Italy and Spain. PBMCs, B-cell-depleted T cells, or T cells provided the cDNA or gDNA that made up the material.

In the original workflow: Reference gene primers were amplified, and this amplification served to estimate nucleated cell counts. Method: immunoSEQ multiplex PCR; TCRdb's copy keeps in-frame clones and lacks some. Clonal size and the V and J genes are those of that table, whereas D and trimming came from the DNA. The sample has approximately 260,000 clones, about 85% seen once. Material: peripheral blood. This receptor was obtained from a young man with active or convalescent COVID-19.

The chain's CDR3 is CATRGRKANGYTF. CDR3 nucleotide sequence: TGTGCCACCAGGGGGCGCAAGGCCAACGGCTACACCTTC. This chain joins TRBV28 and TRBJ1-2; 8 bases are a match to TRBD1. This CDR3 contains 13 residues. CDR1 is MDHEN and CDR2 is SYDVKM in the germline V gene. With 10 bases clipped from V and 8 bases from J, the junction kept 12 bases outside the gene matches.